This T cell receptor beta chain comes out of a study of cytomegalovirus exposure and HLA in healthy donors. Study results and caveats: Apparent HLA restriction characterized most CMV-associated TCR beta chains in a later analysis. Trimming of TCR beta V- and J-genes showed a link, identified in a later analysis, to a missense DCLRE1C variant. Per published accounts, TCR beta sequences correctly predicted the HLA-A and HLA-B alleles of most subjects.

The PCR had 60 Vbeta and 13 Jbeta primers. This table comes from immunoSEQ multiplex PCR, and its TCRdb copy is limited to in-frame clones, with some not included. The table has around 210,000 clones, just under 80% seen once. For this clone: Its antigen remains unidentified.

Germline CDR1 and CDR2: LNHDA and SQIVND (reference sequence). Deletions cut 5 bases from V and 4 bases from J, with 15 bases between. The length of the CDR3 is 15 residues. Regarding donors, all were healthy bone marrow donors. J is TRBJ2-1 and V is TRBV19; tentative D call: TRBD2 (6 bases). The source of this sequence is a boy younger than 18 in good health and CMV-seronegative. Sequenced: PBMCs. The CDR3 coding sequence is TGTGCCAGTAGTCTATCGGGACTGGGTTACAATGAGCAGTTCTTC. Translated, it gives CASSLSGLGYNEQFF.